The 24 T cell receptor beta chains in this list originate from one sample, sequenced in a study of CD8+CD57+ T cells in acquired aplastic anemia. Genomic DNA, the template, was used for profiling of the TCR beta VDJ and CDR3. MiXCR, applied by TCRdb to the reads, yields one record per CDR3 protein. The sample shows some 200,000 distinct CDR3 sequences, under 55% of them seen only once. Selection for sequencing was limited to patients who had shown CD8+CD57+ cell expansion by flow cytometry. Specimen: sorted CD4+, CD8+, or CD8+CD57+ T cells (not recorded which) from PBMCs. These receptors were taken from a human donor with aplastic anemia.

This clonotype was detected many times. This rearrangement joins TRBV7-2 to TRBJ1-2, with D possibly TRBD1 on 6 matching bases. Deletions cut 5 bases from V and 7 bases from J, with 11 bases between. CDR1 is SGHTA, CDR2 FQGNSA, per germline. This CDR3 spans 12 amino acids. The CDR3 DNA is TGTGCCAGCAGCCGCGGACAGACTGGCTACACCTTC. It translates to CASSRGQTGYTF.

The chain is built from TRBV7-8 and TRBJ2-7; maybe TRBD1 (6 bases). Deletions cut 2 bases from V and 2 bases from J, with 13 bases between. Germline V gene data show CDR1 as SGHVS and CDR2 as FQNEAQ. This CDR3 contains 15 residues. CDR3 residues: CASSLSRRQAYEQYF. The CDR3 DNA reads TGTGCCAGCAGCTTATCCCGCAGACAGGCCTACGAGCAGTACTTC. Combining the CDR3 with reference TRBV7-8 and TRBJ2-7 gives the whole variable domain GAGVSQSPRYKVAKRGQDVALRCDPISGHVSLFWYQQALGQGPEFLTYFQNEAQLDKSGLPSDRFFAERPEGSVSTLKIQRTQQEDSAVYLCASSLSRRQAYEQYFGPGTRLTVT.

This clonotype was seen repeatedly, ten times or more. V and J are TRBV11-1 and TRBJ2-2; the D is unclear. This CDR3 is 16 amino acids long. CDR1 is SGHAT and CDR2 is FQDESV in the germline V gene (reference sequence). Trimming pared 7 bases from V and 5 bases from J, leaving 20 bases between. CDR3 sequence (DNA): TGTGCCAGCATGGGATTGGTGACGCCTCGGACCGGGGAGCTGTTTTTT. As protein: CASMGLVTPRTGELFF.

This clonotype was detected only a few times. This chain joins TRBV6-2 or TRBV6-3 and TRBJ2-1, with D tentatively TRBD1 (6 bases). V lost 2 bases and J lost 1, with 12 bases in between. From germline, CDR1 is MNHEY and CDR2 SVGEGT. The CDR3 spans 16 residues. The CDR3, as DNA: TGTGCCAGCAGTTACACACCGGGACAATCCTACAATGAGCAGTTCTTC. Translation gives CASSYTPGQSYNEQFF.

This clonotype has more than one count but fewer than ten. The rearrangement joins TRBV20-1 to TRBJ2-3; D gene ambiguous. Germline CDR1 is DFQATT and CDR2 is SNEGSKA (reference sequence). The CDR3 is made up of 15 amino acids. With 3 bases removed from V and 5 bases from J, the gap between germline ends came to 18 bases. This CDR3 is CSASQLGNPEDTQYF. DNA of the CDR3: TGCAGTGCTAGTCAGCTGGGTAATCCAGAAGATACGCAGTATTTT.

This clonotype was recorded many times. The J gene is TRBJ2-7, the V gene TRBV4-2; 7 bases fit TRBD2. The V gene's germline CDR1 is LGHNA and CDR2 YNFKEQ. The CDR3 loop spans 15 amino acids. V trimming: 0 bases; J trimming: 2 bases; junction bases outside the gene matches: 4. CDR3 sequence reads: CASSQDIAGPYEQYF. Here the CDR3 DNA reads TGTGCCAGCAGCCAAGATATAGCGGGCCCCTACGAGCAGTACTTC.

V and J are TRBV10-2 and TRBJ2-7; D is possibly TRBD1 (5 bases). There are 13 residues in the CDR3. The germline V gene encodes CDR1 WSHSY and CDR2 SAAADI. The V gene lost 7 bases and the J gene lost 2 bases, with 12 bases spanning the gap. This CDR3 is CASTRQPPYEQYF. CDR3 coding DNA: TGCGCCAGCACCAGACAGCCTCCCTACGAGCAGTACTTC.

V is TRBV3-1 and J is TRBJ2-5; unclear D gene. The ends were cut back, 1 base at V and 4 bases at J, with 4 bases in the middle. Germline CDR1 and CDR2: LGHDT and YNNKEL (reference sequence). The CDR3 spans 12 residues. The DNA for the CDR3 is TGTGCCAGCAGCCAAGTAAGAGAGACCCAGTACTTC. Translating gives CASSQVRETQYF.

This clonotype has a single count. The chain uses TRBV2 and TRBJ1-5, with 9 bases identical to TRBD1. Germline-derived CDR1 and CDR2 are SNHLY and FYNNEI. J was trimmed by 7 bases and V by 4 bases; bases with no gene match: 8. CDR3 length equals 15 residues. The CDR3 nucleotides are TGTGCCAGCAGTGCCCAGGGGACAGGGAACCAGCCCCAGCATTTT. As protein: CASSAQGTGNQPQHF.

For this clonotype: A much larger clone sits a single nucleotide away, making a read error possible. This chain uses TRBV5-1 with TRBJ1-2; D not resolved. From germline, CDR1 is SGHRS and CDR2 YFSETQ. The length of the CDR3 is 14 residues. Here the CDR3 reads CASSLGVANYGCTF. The CDR3 nucleotides are TGCGCCAGCAGCTTGGGTGTAGCTAACTATGGCTGCACCTTC.

Comment on this clonotype: An end of the junction does not agree with germline; a read error may underlie this. The rearrangement joins TRBV11-1 to TRBJ1-2; 10 bases map to TRBD1. CDR1 and CDR2 (germline): SGHAT, FQDESV (reference sequence). CDR3 length equals 16 residues. The CDR3 sequence: CTSSSDRDRGVYGYTF. CDR3 coding DNA: TGTACCAGCAGCTCGGACCGGGACAGGGGAGTCTATGGCTACACCTTC.

This clonotype was observed at least ten times. The J gene is TRBJ2-7, the V gene TRBV7-2; D unclear. The germline V gene encodes CDR1 SGHTA and CDR2 FQGNSA. The CDR3 totals 13 residues. V was pared by 5 bases and J by 3 bases, with 11 bases between. CDR3 coding DNA: TGTGCCAGCAGCAAAGGACCAATCTACGAGCAGTACTTC. Residues: CASSKGPIYEQYF. The full variable domain, rest sourced from reference TRBV7-2 and TRBJ2-7, is GAGVSQSPSNKVTEKGKDVELRCDPISGHTALYWYRQSLGQGLEFLIYFQGNSAPDKSGLPSDRFSAERTGGSVSTLTIQRTQQEDSAVYLCASSKGPIYEQYFGPGTRLTVT.

This clonotype was seen repeatedly, ten times or more. V gene TRBV5-8 combines with J gene TRBJ2-5, with D unresolved. Germline V CDR1 and CDR2: SGHTS, YDEGEE. This CDR3 is built from 10 residues. V was cut by 5 bases and J by 2 bases, with 1 base left in between. The CDR3 DNA sequence: TGTGCCAGCAGGCAAGAGACCCAGTACTTC. Its translation: CASRQETQYF.

This clonotype has ten or more counts. CDR3 sequence reads: CASSLRPGGDYSPLHF. Written as DNA, the CDR3 is TGCGCCAGCAGCCTTAGACCCGGGGGAGATTATTCACCCCTCCACTTT. This chain joins TRBV4-3 and TRBJ1-6; a weak D match, TRBD1 (5 bases). Germline V gene lookup returns CDR1 LGHNA and CDR2 YSLEER. This CDR3 comprises 16 residues. Trimming shortened V by 4 bases and J by 8 bases, and 18 bases separated the two germline ends.

The rearrangement links TRBV5-1 to TRBJ2-7; D is undetermined. The germline V gene has CDR1 SGHRS and CDR2 YFSETQ. V was clipped by 4 bases and J by 2 bases, with 10 bases between them. This CDR3 contains 13 residues. The CDR3 DNA reads TGCGCCAGCAGCGTGGACGTAGCCTACGAGCAGTACTTC. This codes for CASSVDVAYEQYF.

V and J are TRBV29-1 and TRBJ1-2; 8 bases match TRBD1. The CDR3 runs 13 residues. The germline gives CDR1 SQVTM, CDR2 ANQGSEA. V lost 5 bases to trimming and J lost 11 bases; unmatched junction nucleotides: 13. The chain's CDR3 is CSVTSPDRAGYTF. In DNA, the CDR3 is TGCAGCGTTACTTCTCCGGACAGGGCGGGTTACACCTTC.

The chain joins TRBV6-6 to TRBJ2-5; 7 nucleotides match TRBD2. V shed 6 bases, J shed 1 base, and the junction held 2 bases outside the gene matches. Germline assignment: CDR1 MNHNY and CDR2 SVGAGI (reference sequence). This CDR3 has 13 residues. CDR3 loop: CASSRGVQETQYF. CDR3 nucleotide sequence: TGTGCCAGCAGCCGGGGGGTCCAAGAGACCCAGTACTTC.

This clonotype has just a few counts. The V gene is TRBV19, the J gene TRBJ1-5, with D perhaps TRBD1 (6 bases). Germline assignment: CDR1 LNHDA and CDR2 SQIVND (reference sequence). Trimming removed 6 bases at V and 0 bases at J, with 12 bases between. The CDR3 runs to 15 residues. CDR3 residues: CASRDSDYSNQPQHF. The CDR3 DNA reads as TGTGCCAGTAGGGACAGCGACTATAGCAATCAGCCCCAGCATTTT.

This chain connects TRBV5-6 to TRBJ2-2; D unresolved. Trimming removed 1 base from V and 7 bases from J, with 14 bases in between. CDR3 length: 15 residues. CDR1 is SGHDT, CDR2 YYEEEE, per germline. The CDR3 DNA follows: TGTGCCAGCAGCTTGTCACCCGCTTACGGCGGGGAGCTGTTTTTT. This sequence encodes CASSLSPAYGGELFF.

This clonotype was counted ten times or more. The CDR3 loop is CASSWGLAGEPSSYEQYF. CDR3 nucleotides: TGTGCCAGCAGCTGGGGACTAGCGGGCGAACCGAGCTCCTACGAGCAGTACTTC. V usage is TRBV7-3 and J usage is TRBJ2-7, with TRBD2 matching 12 bases. CDR1 and CDR2 (germline): SGHTA, FQGTGA. The CDR3 spans 18 residues. The V segment lost 4 bases and the J segment 0 bases; nucleotides outside the gene matches: 10. The variable domain in full, completed from reference TRBV7-3 and TRBJ2-7, reads GAGVSQTPSNKVTEKGKYVELRCDPISGHTALYWYRQSLGQGPEFLIYFQGTGAADDSGLPNDRFFAVRPEGSVSTLKIQRTERGDSAVYLCASSWGLAGEPSSYEQYFGPGTRLTVT.

This chain connects TRBV30 to TRBJ1-3; TRBD1 is a possible D gene (6 bases). V was pared by 2 bases and J by 0 bases, with 17 bases between. Germline V gives CDR1 GTSNPN, CDR2 SVGIG (reference sequence). The CDR3 extends over 17 amino acids. CDR3 coding DNA: TGTGCCTGGAGTATAAGTCACAGGGCGCGCTCTGGAAACACCATATATTTT. Translated: CAWSISHRARSGNTIYF.

Of note for this clonotype: Here the CDR3 omits its conserved ending phenylalanine or tryptophan, so a read error is the likely source. The V and J genes are TRBV10-3 and TRBJ1-1, with 11 positions matching TRBD1. The ends lost 6 bases at V and 4 bases at J; junction bases unmatched: 4. The CDR3 extends over 14 amino acids. CDR1 and CDR2 from the germline V gene are ENHRY and SYGVKD. The CDR3: CAIRDGTGGTEAFL. CDR3 DNA: TGTGCCATCAGAGACGGGACAGGGGGCACTGAAGCTTTCCTT.

Ten or more counts support this clonotype. The chain carries TRBV3-1 and TRBJ2-7, with a weak D call TRBD2 (6 bases). The germline CDR1 and CDR2 sequences are LGHDT and YNNKEL (reference sequence). The CDR3 is 14 residues long. V lost 4 bases and J lost 2, with 12 bases in between. CDR3: CASSRPGVTYEQYF. The CDR3 region has the DNA TGTGCCAGCAGCCGACCGGGAGTAACCTACGAGCAGTACTTC.

V gene TRBV10-3 combines with J gene TRBJ2-5; possibly TRBD1 for D (5 bases). The CDR3 is 15 amino acids. Germline loops: CDR1 ENHRY, CDR2 SYGVKD. The V end lost 6 bases, the J end lost 1 base, and 15 bases lay between the germline ends. The DNA of the CDR3 is TGTGCCATCAGGGATCAGGGAAGGGGCCAAGAGACCCAGTACTTC. This codes for CAIRDQGRGQETQYF.